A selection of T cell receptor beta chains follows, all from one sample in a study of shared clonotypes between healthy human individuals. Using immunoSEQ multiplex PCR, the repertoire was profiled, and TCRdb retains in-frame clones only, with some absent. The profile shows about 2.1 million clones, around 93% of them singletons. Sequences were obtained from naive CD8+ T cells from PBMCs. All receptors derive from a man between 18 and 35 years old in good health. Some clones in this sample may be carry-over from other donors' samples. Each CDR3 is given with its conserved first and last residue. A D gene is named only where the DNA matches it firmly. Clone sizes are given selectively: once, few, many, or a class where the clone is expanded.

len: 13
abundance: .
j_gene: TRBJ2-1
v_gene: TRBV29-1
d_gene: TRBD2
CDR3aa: CSVVREGLDEQFF
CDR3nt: TGCAGCGTTGTGCGGGAGGGGTTGGATGAGCAGTTCTTC

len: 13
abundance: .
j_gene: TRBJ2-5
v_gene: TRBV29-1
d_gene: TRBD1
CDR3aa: CSAGQARGETQYF
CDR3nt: TGCAGCGCCGGACAGGCAAGAGGAGAGACCCAGTACTTC

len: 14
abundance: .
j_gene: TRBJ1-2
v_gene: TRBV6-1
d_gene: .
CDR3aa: CASRPRGANYGYTF
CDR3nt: TGTGCCAGCAGACCGCGGGGGGCTAACTATGGCTACACCTTC

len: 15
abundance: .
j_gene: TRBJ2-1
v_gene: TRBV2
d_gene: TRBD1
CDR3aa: CASSETPDRGNEQFF
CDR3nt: TGTGCCAGCAGTGAAACCCCTGACAGGGGCAATGAGCAGTTCTTC

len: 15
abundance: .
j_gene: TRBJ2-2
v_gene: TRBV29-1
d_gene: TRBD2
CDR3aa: CSVVTSGENTGELFF
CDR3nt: TGCAGCGTTGTTACTAGCGGGGAGAACACCGGGGAGCTGTTTTTT

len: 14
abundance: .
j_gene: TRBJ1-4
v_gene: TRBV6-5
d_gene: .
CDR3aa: CASSYNLRGEKLFF
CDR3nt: TGTGCCAGCAGTTACAACCTCCGGGGGGAAAAACTGTTTTTT

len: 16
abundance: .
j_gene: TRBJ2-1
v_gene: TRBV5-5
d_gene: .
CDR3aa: CASSLVGDWAMPEQFF
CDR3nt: TGTGCCAGCAGCCTCGTCGGGGACTGGGCCATGCCTGAGCAGTTCTTC

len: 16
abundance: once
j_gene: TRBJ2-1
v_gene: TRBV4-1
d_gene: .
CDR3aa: CASSAGSRPPNNEQFF
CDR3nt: TGCGCCAGCAGCGCGGGGTCCAGGCCCCCTAACAATGAGCAGTTCTTC

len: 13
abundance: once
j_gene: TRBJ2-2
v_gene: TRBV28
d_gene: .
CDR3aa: CASSLKPTGELFF
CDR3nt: TGTGCCAGCAGTTTAAAGCCCACCGGGGAGCTGTTTTTT

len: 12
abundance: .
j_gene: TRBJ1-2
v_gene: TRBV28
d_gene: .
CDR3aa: CASSHQKYGYTF
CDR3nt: TGTGCCAGCAGCCACCAAAAATATGGCTACACCTTC

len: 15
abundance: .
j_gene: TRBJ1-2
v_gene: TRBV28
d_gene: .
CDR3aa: CASSLWGGLTHGYTF
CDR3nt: TGTGCCAGCAGTTTATGGGGGGGGCTCACCCATGGCTACACCTTC

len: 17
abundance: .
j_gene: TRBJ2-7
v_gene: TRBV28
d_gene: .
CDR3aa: CASSFSLIAESSYEQYF
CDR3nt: TGTGCCAGCAGTTTTAGTCTGATAGCGGAGAGCTCCTACGAGCAGTACTTC

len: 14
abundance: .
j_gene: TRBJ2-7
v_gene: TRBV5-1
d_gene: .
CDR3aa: CASSLARGAYEQYF
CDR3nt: TGCGCCAGCAGCTTGGCCAGGGGGGCCTACGAGCAGTACTTC

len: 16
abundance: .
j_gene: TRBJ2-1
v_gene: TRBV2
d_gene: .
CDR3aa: CASKEQRRSADNEQFF
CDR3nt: TGTGCCAGCAAGGAGCAGAGAAGATCCGCTGACAATGAGCAGTTCTTC

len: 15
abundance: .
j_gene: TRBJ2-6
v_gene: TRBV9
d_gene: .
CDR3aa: CASSSSDTGANVLTF
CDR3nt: TGTGCCAGCAGCTCAAGCGACACTGGGGCCAACGTCCTGACTTTC

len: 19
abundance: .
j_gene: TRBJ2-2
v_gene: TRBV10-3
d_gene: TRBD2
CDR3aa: CAISEFAGGPSRNTGELFF
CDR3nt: TGTGCCATCAGTGAGTTCGCGGGAGGGCCGAGTAGGAACACCGGGGAGCTGTTTTTT

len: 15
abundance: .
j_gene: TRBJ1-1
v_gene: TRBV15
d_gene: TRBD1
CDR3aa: CATSSFRGMNTEAFF
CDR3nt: TGTGCCACCAGCAGTTTCAGGGGGATGAACACTGAAGCTTTCTTT

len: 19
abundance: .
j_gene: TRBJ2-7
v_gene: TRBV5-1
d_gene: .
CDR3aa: CASSLPEGVRLAASYEQYF
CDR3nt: TGCGCCAGCAGCTTGCCGGAGGGGGTTAGGCTAGCGGCGTCCTACGAGCAGTACTTC

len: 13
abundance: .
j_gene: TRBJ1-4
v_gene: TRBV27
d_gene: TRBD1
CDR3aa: CASMGQGAGKLFF
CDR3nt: TGTGCCAGCATGGGACAGGGGGCCGGAAAACTGTTTTTT

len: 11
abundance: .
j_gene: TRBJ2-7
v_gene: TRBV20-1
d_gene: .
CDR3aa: CSARDGRTIYF
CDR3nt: TGCAGTGCTAGAGATGGCAGGACCATATACTTC

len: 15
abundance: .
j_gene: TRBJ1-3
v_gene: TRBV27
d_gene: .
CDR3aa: CASSPRPGAGNTIYF
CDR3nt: TGTGCCAGCAGCCCCCGGCCAGGGGCTGGAAACACCATATATTTT

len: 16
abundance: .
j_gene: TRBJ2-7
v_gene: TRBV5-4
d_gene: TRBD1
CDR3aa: CASSLPTGGDLYEQYF
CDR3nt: TGTGCCAGCAGCCTCCCGACAGGGGGGGACCTCTACGAGCAGTACTTC

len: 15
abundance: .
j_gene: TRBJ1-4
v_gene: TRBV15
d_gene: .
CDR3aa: CATSRGETTNEKLFF
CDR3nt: TGTGCCACCAGCCGGGGGGAGACAACTAATGAAAAACTGTTTTTT

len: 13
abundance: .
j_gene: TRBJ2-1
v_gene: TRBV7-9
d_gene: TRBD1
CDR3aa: CASSRTGGNEQFF
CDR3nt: TGTGCCAGCAGCCGGACAGGCGGCAATGAGCAGTTCTTC

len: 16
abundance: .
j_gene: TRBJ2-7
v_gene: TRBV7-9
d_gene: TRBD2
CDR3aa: CASNWTSGIRDYEQYF
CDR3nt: TGTGCCAGCAACTGGACTAGCGGGATTAGGGACTACGAGCAGTACTTC

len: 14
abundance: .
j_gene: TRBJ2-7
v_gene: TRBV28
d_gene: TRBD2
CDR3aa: CASSTPGLDHEQYF
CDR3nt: TGTGCCAGCAGTACCCCCGGACTAGACCACGAGCAGTACTTC

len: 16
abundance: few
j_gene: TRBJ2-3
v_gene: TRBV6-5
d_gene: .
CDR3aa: CASSYSFTGSTDTQYF
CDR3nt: TGTGCCAGCAGTTACTCTTTTACAGGGAGCACAGATACGCAGTATTTT

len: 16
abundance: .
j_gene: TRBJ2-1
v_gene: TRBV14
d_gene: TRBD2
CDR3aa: CASSQDVAGGKNEQFF
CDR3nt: TGTGCCAGCAGCCAAGATGTGGCGGGAGGTAAGAATGAGCAGTTCTTC

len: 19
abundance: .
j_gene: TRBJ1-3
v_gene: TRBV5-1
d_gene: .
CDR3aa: CASSLIPAPRVNSGNTIYF
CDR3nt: TGCGCCAGCAGCTTGATCCCCGCACCACGGGTGAACTCTGGAAACACCATATATTTT

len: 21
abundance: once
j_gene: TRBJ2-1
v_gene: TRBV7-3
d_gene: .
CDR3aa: CASSLKGAGREKVSAYNEQFF
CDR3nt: TGTGCCAGCAGCTTAAAAGGCGCGGGGAGAGAGAAGGTTAGCGCCTACAATGAGCAGTTCTTC